This TCR beta chain was identified during a study of CD8 T cells in Susac syndrome. Susac syndrome patients met recently defined diagnostic criteria for definite or probable disease. The germline V and J ends were trimmed by 9 bases and 2 bases, with 17 bases remaining between them. Germline CDR1 is SGHTA and CDR2 is FQGNSA. The CDR3 has 14 amino acids. RNA in amounts of roughly 0.45 to 1 ug was reverse transcribed with random hexamers. TCRdb processed the immunoSEQ multiplex PCR reads anew with MiXCR; each CDR3 protein has one entry. The sample holds tens of thousands of distinct CDR3 sequences, roughly 95% seen once.

The sample comprised CD8+ T cells from PBMCs. V usage is TRBV7-2 and J usage is TRBJ2-7; D remains ambiguous. This clonotype was sampled from a human donor with Susac syndrome. DNA of the CDR3: TGTGCCAGTACGCCAGGTCTGTACGCCTACGAGCAGTACTTC. Translating gives CASTPGLYAYEQYF. The variable domain in full, completed from reference TRBV7-2 and TRBJ2-7, reads GAGVSQSPSNKVTEKGKDVELRCDPISGHTALYWYRQSLGQGLEFLIYFQGNSAPDKSGLPSDRFSAERTGGSVSTLTIQRTQQEDSAVYLCASTPGLYAYEQYFGPGTRLTVT.